These 26 T cell receptor beta chains originate from one sample sequenced in a study of T-cell memory formation after mild COVID-19 (dated by TCRdb to the early 2020s). Library method: 5' RACE. The listed sequencing device is Illumina NovaSeq 6000. TCRdb handled the public reads itself, with Q25 trimming in fastp and clone calling in MiXCR, and kept productive beta chains. Identical CDR3 protein sequences are pooled into one entry, listed with their most common genes and DNA. The sample records about 360,000 distinct CDR3 sequences, roughly 13% of which are singletons. About a fifth of the sample rests with the top ten. The specimen sequenced was PBMCs or a T cell subset sorted from them (not recorded which). The source of these receptors is a man aged 18 to 29 who had mild COVID-19 (a few samples of this study predate the infection). The sample titles of this study are shuffled in the database, so cell type and time point are left out; the donor was told from shared clones.

CDR3 protein: CASSYVQGIRDGYTF. The CDR3, as DNA: TGCGCCAGCAGCTACGTACAGGGTATTAGGGATGGCTACACCTTC. This chain joins TRBV5-1 and TRBJ1-2, with D maybe TRBD1 (6 bases). CDR1 and CDR2 from the germline V gene are SGHRS and YFSETQ. The CDR3 loop spans 15 amino acids. V was clipped by 3 bases and J by 6 bases, with 18 bases between them.

The table lists this clonotype with a few counts. The genes are TRBV7-9 and TRBJ2-3; 11 bases align to TRBD2. With V trimmed by 6 bases and J by 6 bases, 8 bases remained unmatched. CDR3 length: 15 residues. Germline V gives CDR1 SEHNR, CDR2 FQNEAQ (reference sequence). The CDR3 nucleotides read TGTGCCAGCAGTCTTACTAGCGGGGGAGTTGATACGCAGTATTTT. The encoded protein is CASSLTSGGVDTQYF.

V gene TRBV5-1 combines with J gene TRBJ2-1, with D perhaps TRBD2 (7 bases). The germline V gene encodes CDR1 SGHRS and CDR2 YFSETQ. Trimming shortened V by 4 bases and J by 7 bases, and 21 bases separated the two germline ends. This CDR3 is built from 16 residues. The CDR3 region has the DNA TGCGCCAGCAGCACCACGAACGGGGGGCCTCGGAATGAGCAGTTCTTC. This translates into CASSTTNGGPRNEQFF.

The chain employs TRBV6-6 and TRBJ1-5; D is perhaps TRBD1 (5 bases). The germline CDR1 and CDR2 sequences are MNHNY and SVGAGI (reference sequence). The CDR3 totals 16 residues. Trimming took 3 bases from V and 3 from J, leaving 15 bases between them. The CDR3 bases are TGTGCCAGCAGTTATCCCGGGACGGTCGTCAATCAGCCCCAGCATTTT. As protein: CASSYPGTVVNQPQHF.

This sequence joins TRBV20-1 and TRBJ1-5; TRBD1 is a possible D gene (5 bases). The V end was cut by 5 bases, the J end by 2 bases, with 10 bases between. The germline CDR1 and CDR2 sequences are DFQATT and SNEGSKA (reference sequence). This CDR3 comprises 13 residues. CDR3 sequence: CSAAGGGNQPQHF. The CDR3 bases are TGCAGTGCTGCCGGGGGAGGCAATCAGCCCCAGCATTTT.

V gene TRBV11-3 combines with J gene TRBJ2-2; TRBD2 might be the D (5 bases). CDR3 length: 12 amino acids. Germline-derived CDR1 and CDR2 are SGHNT and YENEEA. Between the trimmed V and J ends, which lost 9 bases and 4 bases, there was a span of 9 bases. The CDR3 DNA is TGTGCCAGTGGACTGACCACCGGGGAGCTGTTTTTT. Its translation: CASGLTTGELFF. The variable domain in full, completed from reference TRBV11-3 and TRBJ2-2, reads EAGVVQSPRYKIIEKKQPVAFWCNPISGHNTLYWYLQNLGQGPELLIRYENEEAVDDSQLPKDRFSAERLKGVDSTLKIQPAELGDSAVYLCASGLTTGELFFGEGSRLTVL.

The chain employs TRBV5-6 and TRBJ2-3; 8 nucleotides align to TRBD1. The CDR3 extends over 14 amino acids. Trimming took 4 bases from V and 4 from J; bases not matched to a gene: 5. Germline CDR1 and CDR2: SGHDT and YYEEEE. For the CDR3, the DNA is TGTGCCAGCAGCCGAAGGACAGGGTCAGATACGCAGTATTTT. Protein: CASSRRTGSDTQYF.

This clonotype was seen a handful of times. The V gene is TRBV28, the J gene TRBJ2-3, with D tentatively TRBD1 or TRBD2 (6 bases each). Germline V CDR1 and CDR2: MDHEN, SYDVKM. V was trimmed by 0 bases and J by 4 bases, leaving 14 bases between them. This CDR3 has 16 residues. CDR3 sequence (DNA): TGTGCCAGCAGTTTATGGAGGGGGTCGGGGGCAGATACGCAGTATTTT. Translated, it gives CASSLWRGSGADTQYF.

This sequence joins TRBV5-1 and TRBJ2-5; D perhaps matches TRBD2 (5 bases). In germline, CDR1 is SGHRS, CDR2 YFSETQ. This CDR3 comprises 16 residues. The germline V and J ends were trimmed by 0 bases and 2 bases, with 14 bases remaining between them. DNA of the CDR3: TGCGCCAGCAGCTTGGGGCCCGCCGGGGAACAAGAGACCCAGTACTTC. Translated: CASSLGPAGEQETQYF.

This clonotype came up many times. The rearrangement joins TRBV4-1 to TRBJ2-7; D is undetermined. CDR3 length equals 12 residues. CDR1 is MGHRA, CDR2 YSYEKL, per germline. V was clipped by 0 bases and J by 7 bases, with 7 bases between them. The CDR3 protein is CASSQDFGEQYF. Written as DNA, the CDR3 is TGCGCCAGCAGCCAAGACTTCGGAGAGCAGTACTTC.

This chain connects TRBV7-2 to TRBJ1-1, with TRBD1 matching over 9 bases. Trimming removed 2 bases from V and 10 bases from J; junction bases left unmatched: 2. This CDR3 spans 12 amino acids. Germline-derived CDR1 and CDR2 are SGHTA and FQGNSA. CDR3 DNA sequence: TGTGCCAGCAGCTTACAGGGACAGGGAGCTTTCTTT. It encodes CASSLQGQGAFF.

The chain uses TRBV5-1 and TRBJ2-7, with 7 bases matching TRBD2. J gave up 7 bases and V 3 bases, and 10 bases lay outside the gene matches. In germline, CDR1 is SGHRS, CDR2 YFSETQ. The CDR3 has 14 residues. CDR3 loop: CASSSGGWGGEQYV. The CDR3 DNA sequence: TGCGCCAGCAGCTCTGGCGGATGGGGGGGTGAGCAGTACGTC.

This chain links TRBV25-1 with TRBJ2-1; 11 bases align to TRBD2. The CDR3 is 14 residues long. Germline lookup yields CDR1 MGHDK and CDR2 SYGVNS. J lost 5 bases, V lost 7 bases, and 4 bases had no gene match. CDR3 DNA: TGTGCCAGCACCCATAGCGGGGGGGACAATGAGCAGTTCTTC. Its translation is CASTHSGGDNEQFF.

A few counts support this clonotype. This rearrangement joins TRBV12-3 or TRBV12-4 to TRBJ2-2; a possible D gene is TRBD2 (7 bases). This CDR3 is 15 amino acids long. Deletions cut 11 bases from V and 6 bases from J, with 22 bases between. CDR3 in DNA: TGTGCCGGCAAAACCGGCGGGGGCCCCTCCGGGGAGCTGTTTTTT. It codes for CAGKTGGGPSGELFF.

Only a few counts were recorded for this clonotype. CDR3 in amino acids: CASSSVTGGASYEQYV. CDR3 DNA: TGTGCCAGCAGTTCCGTGACAGGCGGTGCCTCCTACGAGCAGTACGTC. The chain links TRBV28 to TRBJ2-7, with D maybe TRBD1 (6 bases). Germline V gives CDR1 MDHEN, CDR2 SYDVKM. CDR3 length: 16 residues. The V end lost 4 bases, the J end lost 0 bases, and 16 bases lay between the germline ends.

This clonotype has at least ten counts. The J gene is TRBJ1-4, the V gene TRBV6-1; D uncertain. Trimming left V 5 bases short and J 4 bases short, with 23 bases between. Per the germline V gene, CDR1 is MNHNS and CDR2 is SASEGT. This CDR3 has 18 residues. The DNA for the CDR3 is TGTGCCAGCAGTTGGGATTTTCGTTCGTCCGCCTTTAATGAAAAACTGTTTTTT. Translated, it gives CASSWDFRSSAFNEKLFF.

This clonotype was counted a few times. V and J are TRBV2 and TRBJ1-4; the D is unclear. Trimming took off 6 bases at V and 0 bases at J, with 8 bases between the two ends. The CDR3 extends over 14 amino acids. CDR1 and CDR2 (germline): SNHLY, FYNNEI. CDR3 nucleotides: TGTGCCAGCAGGTCTGTCACAACTAATGAAAAACTGTTTTTT. This sequence encodes CASRSVTTNEKLFF.

This clonotype was observed a few times. V usage is TRBV5-1 and J usage is TRBJ1-2; maybe TRBD1 (5 bases). This CDR3 is 13 amino acids long. V lost 5 bases, J lost 2 bases, and 10 bases lay in between. CDR1 SGHRS and CDR2 YFSETQ come from the germline V gene. CDR3 bases: TGCGCCAGCAGTCCGACAGAGAACTATGGCTACACCTTC. The encoded protein is CASSPTENYGYTF.

The V call is TRBV18, the J call TRBJ2-1, with D possibly being TRBD2 (5 bases). V lost 4 bases and J lost 0, with 10 bases in between. CDR1 KGHSH and CDR2 LQKENI come from the germline V gene. The CDR3 totals 15 residues. The CDR3 reads CASSRSGSSYNEQFF. CDR3 coding DNA: TGTGCCAGCTCACGTTCGGGGAGCTCCTACAATGAGCAGTTCTTC.

The chain recombines TRBV7-9 with TRBJ1-2; 9 positions agree with TRBD1. The CDR3 runs to 16 residues. With 5 bases clipped from V and 3 bases from J, the junction kept 10 bases outside the gene matches. CDR1 and CDR2 (germline): SEHNR, FQNEAQ (reference sequence). The CDR3 nucleotides read TGTGCCAGCAGCCATTCGGGGACAGGGTTTTACTATGGCTACACCTTC. Protein: CASSHSGTGFYYGYTF.

This clonotype appeared many times. This chain joins TRBV20-1 and TRBJ2-7, with TRBD1 matching over 7 bases. The trim removed 4 bases at V and 1 base at J, leaving 1 base unmatched. The germline gives CDR1 DFQATT, CDR2 SNEGSKA (reference sequence). This CDR3 spans 12 amino acids. The CDR3 is CSAMGQSYEQYF. CDR3 DNA sequence: TGCAGTGCTATGGGACAGTCCTACGAGCAGTACTTC.

This clonotype was seen repeatedly, ten times or more. The rearrangement links TRBV5-1 to TRBJ1-1, with unresolved D. The CDR3 totals 13 residues. V was pared by 2 bases and J by 7 bases, with 12 bases between. Germline lookup yields CDR1 SGHRS and CDR2 YFSETQ. CDR3 residues: CASSFDITGEAFF. CDR3 coding DNA: TGCGCCAGCAGCTTTGACATTACGGGTGAAGCTTTCTTT.

Only a few counts were recorded for this clonotype. The chain is built from TRBV28 and TRBJ1-5; tentatively, D is TRBD1 (5 bases). V lost 3 bases and J lost 7, with 13 bases in between. The germline CDR1 and CDR2 sequences are MDHEN and SYDVKM. CDR3 length: 14 amino acids. CDR3 sequence: CASSLGPGGQPQHF. DNA for the CDR3: TGTGCCAGCAGTTTGGGTCCCGGGGGGCAGCCCCAGCATTTT. The full variable domain, completed using reference TRBV28 and TRBJ1-5, is DVKVTQSSRYLVKRTGEKVFLECVQDMDHENMFWYRQDPGLGLRLIYFSYDVKMKEKGDIPEGYSVSREKKERFSLILESASTNQTSMYLCASSLGPGGQPQHFGDGTRLSIL.

This clonotype was seen a few times. The chain is built from TRBV6-5 and TRBJ2-5, with TRBD1 identical over 7 bases. This CDR3 region has 15 residues. V was clipped by 7 bases and J by 4 bases; unmatched bases: 12. Looked up from germline, CDR1 is MNHEY and CDR2 is SVGAGI. The CDR3 sequence: CASTSGQGDVETQYF. In nucleotides, the CDR3 is TGTGCCAGCACCTCGGGGCAGGGGGACGTAGAGACCCAGTACTTC.

This clonotype was found a few times. The chain is built from TRBV5-1 and TRBJ2-7; 7 bases agree with TRBD1. Germline trimming cut 1 base from V and 4 bases from J; bases unmatched to any gene: 2. The CDR3 has 13 residues. Germline V gives CDR1 SGHRS, CDR2 YFSETQ. CDR3 sequence reads: CASSLHRGYEQYF. In DNA, the CDR3 is TGCGCCAGCAGCTTGCACAGGGGTTACGAGCAGTACTTC.

The chain couples TRBV12-3 or TRBV12-4 to TRBJ1-2; 7 nucleotides align to TRBD1. The junction had 11 bases not matched to a gene; V was cut back by 5 bases and J by 5 bases. CDR3 length equals 15 residues. The CDR3: CASSPRTGLTYGYTF. In DNA, the CDR3 is TGTGCCAGCAGTCCGAGGACAGGCCTGACTTATGGCTACACCTTC.